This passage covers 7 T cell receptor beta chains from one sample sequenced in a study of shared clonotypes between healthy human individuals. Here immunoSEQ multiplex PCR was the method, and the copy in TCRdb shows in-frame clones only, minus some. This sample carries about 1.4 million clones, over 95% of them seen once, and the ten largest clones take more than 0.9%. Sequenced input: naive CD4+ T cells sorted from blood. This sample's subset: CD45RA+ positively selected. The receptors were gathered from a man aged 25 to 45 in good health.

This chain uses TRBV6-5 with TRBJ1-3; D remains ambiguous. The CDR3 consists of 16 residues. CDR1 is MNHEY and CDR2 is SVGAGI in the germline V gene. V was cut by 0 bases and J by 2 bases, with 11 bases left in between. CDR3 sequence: CASSYSREATGNTIYF. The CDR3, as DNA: TGTGCCAGCAGTTACTCGCGGGAAGCGACTGGAAACACCATATATTTT.

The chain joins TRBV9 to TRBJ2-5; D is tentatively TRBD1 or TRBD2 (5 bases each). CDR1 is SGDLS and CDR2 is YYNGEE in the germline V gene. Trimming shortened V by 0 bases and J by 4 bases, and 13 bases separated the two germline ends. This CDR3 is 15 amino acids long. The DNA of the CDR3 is TGTGCCAGCAGCGTAGGGGACCACCTCCCAGAGACCCAGTACTTC. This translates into CASSVGDHLPETQYF.

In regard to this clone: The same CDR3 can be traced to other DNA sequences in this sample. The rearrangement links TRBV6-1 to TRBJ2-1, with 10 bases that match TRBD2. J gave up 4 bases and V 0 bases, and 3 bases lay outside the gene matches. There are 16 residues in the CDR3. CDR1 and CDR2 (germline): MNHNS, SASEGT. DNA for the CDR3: TGTGCCAGCAGTGAAGCTCTAGCGGGAGCATACAATGAGCAGTTCTTC. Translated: CASSEALAGAYNEQFF.

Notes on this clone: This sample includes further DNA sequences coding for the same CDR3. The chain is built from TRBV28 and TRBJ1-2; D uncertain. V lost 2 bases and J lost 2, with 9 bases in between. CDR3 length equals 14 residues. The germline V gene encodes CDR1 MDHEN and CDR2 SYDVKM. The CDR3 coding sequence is TGTGCCAGCAGTTTAGGGCAGAGAAACTATGGCTACACCTTC. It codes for CASSLGQRNYGYTF.

The DNA of the CDR3 is TGTGCCAGCAGCCCCGGGACATGGGTAAGGGGCTATGGCTACACCTTC. Translating it yields CASSPGTWVRGYGYTF. The V and J genes are TRBV6-6 and TRBJ1-2, with TRBD1 as a possible D gene (6 bases). The CDR3 sequence is 16 residues long. Germline CDR1 MNHNY, CDR2 SVGAGI (reference sequence). V lost 6 bases and J lost 4, with 21 bases in between.

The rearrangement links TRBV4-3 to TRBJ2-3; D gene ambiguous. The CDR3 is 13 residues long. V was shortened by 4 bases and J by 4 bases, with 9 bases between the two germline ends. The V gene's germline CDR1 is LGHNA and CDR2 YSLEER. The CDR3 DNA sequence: TGCGCCAGCAGCCCGAAACAAGCAGATACGCAGTATTTT. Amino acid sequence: CASSPKQADTQYF.

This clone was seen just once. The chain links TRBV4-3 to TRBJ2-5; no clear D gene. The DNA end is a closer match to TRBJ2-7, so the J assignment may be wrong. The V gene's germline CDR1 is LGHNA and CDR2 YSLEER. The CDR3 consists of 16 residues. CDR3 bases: TGCGCCAGCAGCCAAGAACCCCTCTCCGGTGCTGGCGAGCAGTACTTC. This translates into CASSQEPLSGAGEQYF.